This entry lists 22 T cell receptor beta chains sequenced from one sample in a study of T cell responses to AZD1222 COVID-19 vaccine. Profiled with immunoSEQ multiplex PCR; TCRdb holds only in-frame clones, not every one. The profile shows 140,000 to 150,000 clones, nearly 95% of them singletons. The sample here was peripheral blood, taken on day 0 of AZD1222 vaccination. These receptor sequences come from an adult in good health.

This sequence joins TRBV5-4 and TRBJ2-5, with a weak D call TRBD1 (5 bases). The CDR3 totals 15 residues. Germline CDR1 reads SGHNT; CDR2 reads YYREEE (reference sequence). Trimming cost V 4 bases and J 5 bases, with 18 bases left between them. The CDR3 nucleotides are TGTGCCAGCAGCAACGGCAGGGTGGCGGCGGAGACCCAGTACTTC. It translates to CASSNGRVAAETQYF.

V gene TRBV5-1 combines with J gene TRBJ2-1, with 9 bases identical to TRBD2. In germline, CDR1 is SGHRS, CDR2 YFSETQ. The CDR3 has 16 residues. With 4 bases clipped from V and 6 bases from J, the junction kept 11 bases outside the gene matches. In nucleotides, the CDR3 is TGCGCCAGCAGCCCCCGGGTTAGCGGGAGTAGCAATGAGCAGTTCTTC. Protein product: CASSPRVSGSSNEQFF.

V is TRBV28 and J is TRBJ1-1; D is possibly TRBD1 (5 bases). Trimming left V 8 bases short and J 1 base short, with 11 bases between. The germline V gene encodes CDR1 MDHEN and CDR2 SYDVKM. The CDR3 totals 13 residues. CDR3 amino acids: CASSGLPNTEAFF. DNA of the CDR3: TGTGCCAGCTCGGGACTCCCGAACACTGAAGCTTTCTTT.

V and J are TRBV7-2 and TRBJ2-1; 9 nucleotides align to TRBD1. J gave up 8 bases and V 3 bases, and 14 bases lay outside the gene matches. The germline CDR1 and CDR2 sequences are SGHTA and FQGNSA. The CDR3 covers 17 residues. DNA of the CDR3: TGTGCCAGCAGCTTTTATACAGGAGGTGACAGGGGGGATGAGCAGTTCTTC. It specifies CASSFYTGGDRGDEQFF.

The chain employs TRBV30 and TRBJ2-2, with 10 bases lining up with TRBD1. This CDR3 has 15 amino acids. The junction had 4 bases not matched to a gene; V was cut back by 1 base and J by 5 bases. CDR1 and CDR2 from the germline V gene are GTSNPN and SVGIG (reference sequence). In nucleotides, the CDR3 is TGTGCCTGGAGTGGGGGACAGGGGATGACCGGGGAGCTGTTTTTT. This gives the protein CAWSGGQGMTGELFF.

For the CDR3, the DNA is TGTGCCTGGAGCCTCCCGGGACTAGCGACACAAGAGACCCAGTACTTC. It specifies CAWSLPGLATQETQYF. The chain couples TRBV30 to TRBJ2-5, with 10 bases that match TRBD2. The CDR3 has 16 amino acids. Germline V lookup: CDR1 GTSNPN, CDR2 SVGIG (reference sequence). J lost 2 bases, V lost 3 bases, and 9 bases had no gene match.

V and J are TRBV19 and TRBJ2-2, with 9 bases lining up with TRBD2. With 6 bases clipped from V and 5 bases from J, the junction kept 7 bases outside the gene matches. This CDR3 comprises 15 residues. The germline V gene has CDR1 LNHDA and CDR2 SQIVND (reference sequence). The CDR3 sequence is CASSRGRAGTGELFF. CDR3 DNA: TGTGCCAGTAGCCGCGGGAGGGCCGGGACCGGGGAGCTGTTTTTT.

CDR3 nucleotide sequence: TGTGCCAGCAGCTCCCGTTTAGCGGGATGGACCTCTGGGGCCAACGTCCTGACTTTC. Its translation is CASSSRLAGWTSGANVLTF. The chain combines TRBV6-6 with TRBJ2-6, with 8 bases identical to TRBD2. The CDR3 loop spans 19 amino acids. Germline trimming cut 6 bases from V and 0 bases from J; bases unmatched to any gene: 13. Germline CDR1 is MNHNY and CDR2 is SVGAGI (reference sequence).

The chain links TRBV4-1 to TRBJ2-3; D unclear. The V and J ends lost 1 base and 8 bases respectively, with 13 bases between them. Germline loops: CDR1 MGHRA, CDR2 YSYEKL. The CDR3 length is 14 residues. Here the CDR3 DNA reads TGCGCCAGCAGCCAAGGTGGGGAATTCGGTACGCAGTATTTT. It yields the protein CASSQGGEFGTQYF.

CDR3 region: CASSPRGGSNQPQHF. The CDR3 DNA is TGTGCCAGCAGCCCTAGGGGAGGCAGCAATCAGCCCCAGCATTTT. This chain uses TRBV5-5 with TRBJ1-5, with a tentative D call TRBD1 (5 bases). Germline-derived CDR1 and CDR2 are SGHKS and YYEKEE (reference sequence). Deletions cut 4 bases from V and 1 base from J, with 12 bases between. This CDR3 spans 15 amino acids.

The chain combines TRBV29-1 with TRBJ2-7, with D unresolved. V was cut by 4 bases and J by 3 bases, with 7 bases left in between. The germline CDR1 and CDR2 sequences are SQVTM and ANQGSEA. This CDR3 has 11 amino acids. The CDR3: CSVGENYEQYF. In DNA form, the CDR3 reads TGCAGCGTTGGGGAAAACTACGAGCAGTACTTC.

Comments on this clone: The sample holds other DNA sequences that translate to the same CDR3. The J gene is TRBJ1-3, the V gene TRBV7-9; weak D call: TRBD1 (5 bases). V shed 2 bases and J shed 0 bases, with 8 bases lying between them. The CDR3 is 15 residues long. Germline CDR1 is SEHNR and CDR2 is FQNEAQ (reference sequence). In DNA, the CDR3 is TGTGCCAGCAGCTTAAGAGGGGACTCTGGAAACACCATATATTTT. It yields the protein CASSLRGDSGNTIYF.

This clone was seen a single time. This chain links TRBV7-6 with TRBJ2-5; 9 nucleotides align to TRBD2. Germline CDR1 reads SGHVS; CDR2 reads FNYEAQ. The V gene end was trimmed by 5 bases and the J gene end by 0 bases; junction bases not matched to a gene: 10. The CDR3 totals 17 residues. DNA of the CDR3: TGTGCCAGCAGCCCGTGGGTCGCGGGAGGGAACCAAGAGACCCAGTACTTC. Translated: CASSPWVAGGNQETQYF.

The chain combines TRBV19 with TRBJ2-4; D is perhaps TRBD2 (6 bases). The V end was cut by 1 base, the J end by 0 bases, with 16 bases between. The CDR3 totals 18 residues. Germline loops: CDR1 LNHDA, CDR2 SQIVND (reference sequence). This CDR3 is CASSIGGSGDLAKNIQYF. The CDR3 DNA reads TGTGCCAGTAGTATAGGGGGTAGCGGAGACCTAGCCAAAAACATTCAGTACTTC.

This chain uses TRBV27 with TRBJ1-5, with a tentative D call TRBD1 (5 bases). Germline V gene sequence: CDR1 MNHEY, CDR2 SMNVEV (reference sequence). The CDR3 length is 13 residues. V was pared by 5 bases and J by 2 bases, with 7 bases between. The CDR3, as DNA: TGTGCCAGCAGTAGGGACGGCAATCAGCCCCAGCATTTT. Its translation is CASSRDGNQPQHF.

This chain joins TRBV7-3 and TRBJ2-2; D is perhaps TRBD1 (6 bases). The germline gives CDR1 SGHTA, CDR2 FQGTGA. The CDR3 is 15 residues long. The ends were cut back, 9 bases at V and 1 base at J, with 15 bases in the middle. CDR3 coding DNA: TGTGCCAGTATGAGACAGGTCATGAACACCGGGGAGCTGTTTTTT. It yields the protein CASMRQVMNTGELFF. Full variable domain (missing parts from reference TRBV7-3 and TRBJ2-2): GAGVSQTPSNKVTEKGKYVELRCDPISGHTALYWYRQSLGQGPEFLIYFQGTGAADDSGLPNDRFFAVRPEGSVSTLKIQRTERGDSAVYLCASMRQVMNTGELFFGEGSRLTVL.

This clone came up many times. Other nucleotide sequences in the sample specify the same CDR3. The rearrangement joins TRBV5-1 to TRBJ2-7; D remains unclear. In germline, CDR1 is SGHRS, CDR2 YFSETQ. Deletions cut 0 bases from V and 1 base from J, with 8 bases between. The CDR3 covers 14 residues. CDR3 sequence: CASSLVGGSYEQYF. In DNA form, the CDR3 reads TGCGCCAGCAGCTTGGTGGGCGGATCCTACGAGCAGTACTTC.

The chain combines TRBV18 with TRBJ1-3; tentative D call: TRBD1 (5 bases). Trimming took 2 bases from V and 6 from J, leaving 17 bases between them. The length of the CDR3 is 16 residues. CDR1 and CDR2 from the germline V gene are KGHSH and LQKENI. The CDR3, as DNA: TGTGCCAGCTCACCATCATATACAGGATTTTTAAACACCATATATTTT. It encodes CASSPSYTGFLNTIYF.

This chain connects TRBV6-6 to TRBJ2-1; D may be TRBD2 (5 bases). Deletions cut 5 bases from V and 0 bases from J, with 17 bases between. Per germline, CDR1 MNHNY and CDR2 SVGAGI (reference sequence). This CDR3 region has 17 residues. DNA for the CDR3: TGTGCCAGCAGTCCGTTGGCGGGTGGGATCTCCTACAATGAGCAGTTCTTC. Translation: CASSPLAGGISYNEQFF.

The chain employs TRBV10-2 and TRBJ1-1; D is unclear. Trimming stripped 2 bases from V and 6 bases from J, with 4 bases between. This CDR3 comprises 11 residues. CDR1 and CDR2 (germline): WSHSY, SAAADI. The CDR3 loop is CASSEPPEAFF. In DNA, the CDR3 is TGCGCCAGCAGTGAGCCCCCTGAAGCTTTCTTT.

The rearrangement uses TRBV2 and TRBJ2-7; 8 nucleotides agree with TRBD1. Germline V gene sequence: CDR1 SNHLY, CDR2 FYNNEI. This CDR3 is built from 14 residues. V trimming: 7 bases; J trimming: 3 bases; junction bases outside the gene matches: 8. The CDR3, as DNA: TGTGCCAGCACTGATTCCGGACAGGGCTACGAGCAGTACTTC. Protein product: CASTDSGQGYEQYF.

The gene calls are TRBV2 and TRBJ1-1; 7 bases are shared with TRBD1. Trimming removed 3 bases from V and 3 bases from J; junction bases left unmatched: 10. Germline V CDR1 and CDR2: SNHLY, FYNNEI. CDR3 length: 16 residues. The CDR3 coding sequence is TGTGCCAGCAGTGATCCCATACAGGGGTCGGACACTGAAGCTTTCTTT. It codes for CASSDPIQGSDTEAFF.